Listed below are T cell receptor beta chains from one sample, sequenced in a study of Tregs in tolerant kidney transplant recipients. Data came from immunoSEQ multiplex PCR; TCRdb stores just in-frame clones and leaves some out. The sample yields about 94,000 clones, over 85% seen once. Here the sequenced sample was CD4+ T cells from blood, taken before the transplant. These receptors came from a human donor who received a combined kidney and bone marrow transplant. CDR3s include the opening cysteine and the closing phenylalanine or tryptophan. Each record gives: J gene, D gene, V gene, clone size, CDR3 protein, CDR3 DNA. A D gene is named only where the DNA matches it firmly. Clone sizes are given selectively: once, few, many, or a class where the clone is expanded.

j_gene: TRBJ1-1
d_gene: TRBD1
v_gene: TRBV29-1
abundance: NA
CDR3aa: CSVVRTGRSNTEAFF
CDR3nt: TGCAGCGTTGTTAGGACAGGGCGGTCGAACACTGAAGCTTTCTTT

j_gene: TRBJ2-3
d_gene: NA
v_gene: TRBV7-8
abundance: once
CDR3aa: CASSYGAADTQYF
CDR3nt: TGTGCCAGCAGCTACGGAGCTGCAGATACGCAGTATTTT

j_gene: TRBJ1-1
d_gene: NA
v_gene: TRBV29-1
abundance: NA
CDR3aa: CSASTGTNTEAFF
CDR3nt: TGCAGCGCATCTACAGGGACGAACACTGAAGCTTTCTTT

j_gene: TRBJ1-1
d_gene: NA
v_gene: TRBV25-1
abundance: NA
CDR3aa: CASNPRGATLPEAFF
CDR3nt: TGTGCCAGCAATCCCCGGGGAGCAACACTCCCTGAAGCTTTCTTT

j_gene: TRBJ2-1
d_gene: TRBD2
v_gene: TRBV28
abundance: NA
CDR3aa: CASSITSGGAYEQFF
CDR3nt: TGTGCCAGCAGTATCACTAGCGGGGGGGCCTATGAGCAGTTCTTC

j_gene: TRBJ1-2
d_gene: TRBD1
v_gene: TRBV28
abundance: NA
CDR3aa: CASSRDRVNYGYTF
CDR3nt: TGTGCCAGCAGTCGGGACAGGGTGAACTATGGCTACACCTTC

j_gene: TRBJ1-1
d_gene: TRBD1
v_gene: TRBV5-1
abundance: NA
CDR3aa: CASSWGQGNTEAFF
CDR3nt: TGCGCCAGCAGCTGGGGACAGGGGAACACTGAAGCTTTCTTT

j_gene: TRBJ1-1
d_gene: NA
v_gene: TRBV4-2
abundance: NA
CDR3aa: CASSQDRVNTEAFF
CDR3nt: TGTGCCAGCAGCCAAGATCGGGTGAACACTGAAGCTTTCTTT

j_gene: TRBJ2-3
d_gene: NA
v_gene: TRBV4-3
abundance: NA
CDR3aa: CASSHLTPGENTDTQYF
CDR3nt: TGCGCCAGCAGCCATTTAACCCCAGGGGAGAACACAGATACGCAGTATTTT

j_gene: TRBJ2-3
d_gene: TRBD2
v_gene: TRBV5-1
abundance: NA
CDR3aa: CASSPPSGGTDTQYF
CDR3nt: TGCGCCAGCAGCCCACCTAGCGGGGGCACAGATACGCAGTATTTT

j_gene: TRBJ2-5
d_gene: TRBD2
v_gene: TRBV2
abundance: NA
CDR3aa: CASSDSWTSGITETQYF
CDR3nt: TGTGCCAGCAGTGACTCTTGGACTAGCGGGATTACGGAGACCCAGTACTTC

j_gene: TRBJ2-3
d_gene: TRBD2
v_gene: TRBV6-1
abundance: NA
CDR3aa: CASSEDRVVIAGVGDTQYF
CDR3nt: TGTGCCAGCAGTGAAGACAGGGTGGTAATAGCGGGAGTAGGAGATACGCAGTATTTT

j_gene: TRBJ2-2
d_gene: NA
v_gene: TRBV5-6
abundance: NA
CDR3aa: CASSPIGVTGELFF
CDR3nt: TGTGCCAGCAGCCCAATAGGGGTTACCGGGGAGCTGTTTTTT

j_gene: TRBJ2-1
d_gene: TRBD2
v_gene: TRBV19
abundance: NA
CDR3aa: CASSIAGGRGYNEQFF
CDR3nt: TGTGCCAGTAGTATAGCGGGAGGACGGGGCTACAATGAGCAGTTCTTC

j_gene: TRBJ1-2
d_gene: NA
v_gene: TRBV4-1
abundance: NA
CDR3aa: CASSHLLDRDTFYGYTF
CDR3nt: TGCGCCAGCAGCCACCTCCTTGACAGAGATACTTTCTATGGCTACACCTTC

j_gene: TRBJ2-2
d_gene: TRBD2
v_gene: TRBV11-2
abundance: NA
CDR3aa: CASSNRPSGGAGELFF
CDR3nt: TGTGCCAGCAGCAACCGCCCTAGCGGGGGGGCCGGGGAGCTGTTTTTT

j_gene: TRBJ2-7
d_gene: TRBD2
v_gene: TRBV14
abundance: NA
CDR3aa: CASSLRTSGRVAYEQYF
CDR3nt: TGTGCCAGCAGCTTGAGGACTAGCGGGAGGGTCGCCTACGAGCAGTACTTC

j_gene: TRBJ2-7
d_gene: NA
v_gene: TRBV11-1
abundance: NA
CDR3aa: CASSLNRDTSYEQYF
CDR3nt: TGTGCCAGCAGCTTAAACCGGGACACCTCCTACGAGCAGTACTTC

j_gene: TRBJ1-2
d_gene: NA
v_gene: TRBV9
abundance: NA
CDR3aa: CASSVGGVRTNYGYTF
CDR3nt: TGTGCCAGCAGCGTAGGGGGGGTCCGGACAAACTATGGCTACACCTTC

j_gene: TRBJ1-6
d_gene: NA
v_gene: TRBV5-1
abundance: NA
CDR3aa: CASSPGFYNSPLHF
CDR3nt: TGCGCCAGCAGCCCAGGGTTCTATAATTCACCCCTCCACTTT

j_gene: TRBJ1-5
d_gene: NA
v_gene: TRBV30
abundance: NA
CDR3aa: CAWSEQRDQPQHF
CDR3nt: TGTGCCTGGAGTGAACAGCGGGATCAGCCCCAGCATTTT

j_gene: TRBJ1-3
d_gene: TRBD1
v_gene: TRBV7-2
abundance: NA
CDR3aa: CASSPRPGQGPGNTIYF
CDR3nt: TGTGCCAGCAGCCCGAGACCGGGACAGGGGCCTGGAAACACCATATATTTT

j_gene: TRBJ1-3
d_gene: NA
v_gene: TRBV6-5
abundance: once
CDR3aa: CASSYSLMRGNTIYF
CDR3nt: TGTGCCAGCAGTTACTCGTTAATGCGGGGAAACACCATATATTTT

j_gene: TRBJ1-5
d_gene: TRBD1
v_gene: TRBV18
abundance: NA
CDR3aa: CASSLRQGKGLGNQPQHF
CDR3nt: TGTGCCAGCTCACTGCGACAGGGAAAGGGGCTCGGCAATCAGCCCCAGCATTTT

j_gene: TRBJ1-2
d_gene: NA
v_gene: TRBV5-1
abundance: once
CDR3aa: CASSLESPNYGYTF
CDR3nt: TGCGCCAGCAGCTTGGAAAGCCCGAACTATGGCTACACCTTC

j_gene: TRBJ1-2
d_gene: TRBD1
v_gene: TRBV7-3
abundance: NA
CDR3aa: CASSSPERTGGDGYTF
CDR3nt: TGTGCCAGCAGCTCACCAGAAAGGACAGGGGGCGATGGCTACACCTTC

j_gene: TRBJ2-5
d_gene: NA
v_gene: TRBV5-1
abundance: once
CDR3aa: CASSLALGGPAGWEETQYF
CDR3nt: TGCGCCAGCAGCTTGGCCTTGGGTGGGCCAGCGGGCTGGGAGGAGACCCAGTACTTC